These 25 T cell receptor beta chains originate from one sample sequenced in a study of shared clonotypes between healthy human individuals. TCRdb's table, derived via immunoSEQ multiplex PCR, lists solely in-frame clones and lacks some. The sample has some 1.5 million clones, approximately 98% seen once. What was sequenced was naive CD4+ T cells sorted from blood. Sample subset: CD45RA+ positively selected. The receptors were gathered from a man aged 25-45 years in good health.

A single count supports this clone. V and J are TRBV10-3 and TRBJ2-1; D uncertain. The V and J ends lost 10 bases and 1 base respectively, with 29 bases between them. The V gene's germline CDR1 is ENHRY and CDR2 SYGVKD. The CDR3 has 19 residues. The CDR3 loop is CATNFNLHDPQVSYNEQFF. The DNA of the CDR3 is TGTGCCACCAATTTTAACCTCCATGATCCCCAGGTTTCCTACAATGAGCAGTTCTTC.

As for this clone: Other nucleotide sequences in the sample specify the same CDR3. The chain joins TRBV5-1 to TRBJ2-3, with D uncertain. The germline V and J ends were trimmed by 7 bases and 0 bases, with 6 bases remaining between them. The CDR3 sequence is 12 residues long. The germline V gene has CDR1 SGHRS and CDR2 YFSETQ. The CDR3 region has the DNA TGCGCCAGCCGGATTAGCACAGATACGCAGTATTTT. Translation: CASRISTDTQYF.

Here the CDR3 reads CASSYSKGVGNTIYF. In nucleotides, the CDR3 is TGTGCCAGCAGTTACTCGAAAGGGGTTGGAAACACCATATATTTT. The chain employs TRBV6-7 and TRBJ1-3, with TRBD1 as a possible D gene (5 bases). TRBV6-7 is placed among ORFs of uncertain function. CDR3 length: 15 residues. Deletions cut 0 bases from V and 3 bases from J, with 9 bases between.

This chain joins TRBV29-1 and TRBJ2-5; 7 bases line up with TRBD2. The V gene end was trimmed by 0 bases and the J gene end by 5 bases; junction bases not matched to a gene: 6. Germline assignment: CDR1 SQVTM and CDR2 ANQGSEA. The CDR3 loop spans 14 amino acids. The CDR3 DNA is TGCAGCGTTGAAGATCTCACTAGCGTGGAGACCCAGTACTTC. Encoded protein: CSVEDLTSVETQYF.

The chain has TRBV5-4 and TRBJ1-3; tentative D call: TRBD1 (5 bases). Trimming stripped 4 bases from V and 0 bases from J, with 11 bases between. Germline V lookup: CDR1 SGHNT, CDR2 YYREEE (reference sequence). The length of the CDR3 is 15 residues. CDR3 sequence: CASSLQAASGNTIYF. For the CDR3, the DNA is TGTGCCAGCAGCCTACAGGCCGCCTCTGGAAACACCATATATTTT.

The chain carries TRBV27 and TRBJ2-3; 7 bases align to TRBD2. This CDR3 contains 14 residues. Germline loops: CDR1 MNHEY, CDR2 SMNVEV (reference sequence). The trim removed 3 bases at V and 1 base at J, leaving 1 base unmatched. The CDR3 loop reads CASSFTSGTDTQYF. The CDR3 DNA reads as TGTGCCAGCAGTTTTACTAGCGGCACAGATACGCAGTATTTT.

The V call is TRBV10-2, the J call TRBJ2-3, with D possibly matching TRBD2 (6 bases). The ends were cut back, 6 bases at V and 6 bases at J, with 13 bases in the middle. CDR3 length: 13 amino acids. Germline assignment: CDR1 WSHSY and CDR2 SAAADI. CDR3 bases: TGCGCCAGCAGACGCGGGACCTACGATACGCAGTATTTT. This translates into CASRRGTYDTQYF.

In this sample, this clone turned up a few times. CDR3 DNA: TGCGCCAGCAGCCCAGGGAGTCAGGGTTCCATCCCCCGCACTGAAGCTTTCTTT. Translated, it gives CASSPGSQGSIPRTEAFF. J is TRBJ1-1 and V is TRBV4-1, with TRBD1 as a possible D gene (5 bases). The V end was cut by 4 bases, the J end by 4 bases, with 25 bases between. CDR1 is MGHRA, CDR2 YSYEKL, per germline. There are 18 residues in the CDR3.

In the case of this clone: Distinct nucleotide sequences in the sample also encode this CDR3. V usage is TRBV18 and J usage is TRBJ2-5; D not resolved. V was cut by 6 bases and J by 5 bases, with 10 bases left in between. This CDR3 comprises 12 residues. The germline V gene has CDR1 KGHSH and CDR2 LQKENI. CDR3 sequence reads: CASSLSGETQYF. DNA of the CDR3: TGTGCCAGCTCCCTCTCTGGGGAGACCCAGTACTTC.

The chain links TRBV2 to TRBJ2-6; D unresolved. There are 14 residues in the CDR3. Germline values: CDR1 SNHLY, CDR2 FYNNEI. The V end lost 3 bases, the J end lost 2 bases, and 5 bases lay between the germline ends. The CDR3 loop is CASSDEPGANVLTF. In nucleotides, the CDR3 is TGTGCCAGCAGTGACGAACCTGGGGCCAACGTCCTGACTTTC.

Points on this clone: The same CDR3 can be traced to other DNA sequences in this sample. The chain joins TRBV15 to TRBJ2-7, with 11 bases identical to TRBD1. J was trimmed by 2 bases and V by 1 base; bases with no gene match: 1. CDR3 size: 15 residues. The germline V gene encodes CDR1 LNHNV and CDR2 YYDKDF (reference sequence). In DNA, the CDR3 is TGTGCCACCAGCAGAGGGACAGGGGGCACCTACGAGCAGTACTTC. It specifies CATSRGTGGTYEQYF.

V usage is TRBV5-1 and J usage is TRBJ1-2, with D perhaps matching TRBD1 (5 bases). This CDR3 comprises 14 residues. The ends were cut back, 2 bases at V and 2 bases at J, with 10 bases in the middle. In germline, CDR1 is SGHRS, CDR2 YFSETQ. The CDR3 sequence: CASSFLGVNYGYTF. In nucleotides, the CDR3 is TGCGCCAGCAGCTTTTTAGGGGTGAACTATGGCTACACCTTC.

The rearrangement links TRBV7-6 to TRBJ1-1; D is possibly TRBD1 (5 bases). The CDR3 has 13 amino acids. The V gene's germline CDR1 is SGHVS and CDR2 FNYEAQ. Trimming took off 3 bases at V and 4 bases at J, with 9 bases between the two ends. The CDR3 DNA follows: TGTGCCAGCAGCTTTCAGGGTTTCACTGAAGCTTTCTTT. Translated: CASSFQGFTEAFF.

The rearrangement joins TRBV18 to TRBJ2-5; D is perhaps TRBD1 (7 bases). This CDR3 is 14 amino acids long. Germline V gene data show CDR1 as KGHSH and CDR2 as LQKENI. V lost 2 bases to trimming and J lost 5 bases, with 12 bases between them. In DNA, the CDR3 is TGTGCCAGCTCACCAGGAGGGGGCGGTGAGACCCAGTACTTC. As protein: CASSPGGGGETQYF.

Notes on this clone: At one end, the junction sequence differs from germline, possibly due to a read error. The chain has TRBV7-8 and TRBJ1-2; D is possibly TRBD1 (5 bases). CDR1 is SGHVS, CDR2 FQNEAQ, per germline. The CDR3 is 14 amino acids. The DNA for the CDR3 is TGTGCCAGCAGCCTAGCCAGGGCCGACTATGGCTACACCTTC. Protein product: CASSLARADYGYTF.

The rearrangement uses TRBV6-5 and TRBJ1-5, with 7 bases fitting TRBD1. Germline V lookup: CDR1 MNHEY, CDR2 SVGAGI. The CDR3 length is 13 residues. Trimming cost V 6 bases and J 10 bases; bases outside gene matches: 9. CDR3 in amino acids: CASRTGREFPQHF. The DNA for the CDR3 is TGTGCCAGCAGGACAGGGAGGGAATTCCCCCAGCATTTT.

V gene TRBV13 combines with J gene TRBJ1-4; D is ambiguous. Trimming pared 2 bases from V and 0 bases from J, leaving 13 bases between. Germline CDR1 reads PRHDT; CDR2 reads FYEKMQ (reference sequence). The CDR3 loop spans 17 amino acids. CDR3 in DNA: TGTGCCAGCAGCTTAATAAAGGACGTCGCAACTAATGAAAAACTGTTTTTT. Translation: CASSLIKDVATNEKLFF.

The chain combines TRBV2 with TRBJ2-1; TRBD2 might be the D (6 bases). This CDR3 spans 15 amino acids. CDR1 SNHLY and CDR2 FYNNEI come from the germline V gene. Trimming removed 7 bases at V and 4 bases at J, with 17 bases between. Here the CDR3 reads CASTLDTGGYNEQFF. CDR3 bases: TGTGCCAGCACCCTGGATACAGGAGGGTACAATGAGCAGTTCTTC.

The chain combines TRBV5-5 with TRBJ2-7; 11 nucleotides align to TRBD2. Germline trimming cut 4 bases from V and 1 base from J; bases unmatched to any gene: 7. The CDR3 runs to 16 residues. The germline CDR1 and CDR2 sequences are SGHKS and YYEKEE (reference sequence). The chain's CDR3 is CASSLTSGSRSYEQYF. CDR3 bases: TGTGCCAGCAGCCTTACTAGCGGGAGTAGGTCCTACGAGCAGTACTTC. Filled out from reference TRBV5-5 and TRBJ2-7, the complete variable domain reads DAGVTQSPTHLIKTRGQQVTLRCSPISGHKSVSWYQQVLGQGPQFIFQYYEKEERGRGNFPDRFSARQFPNYSSELNVNALLLGDSALYLCASSLTSGSRSYEQYFGPGTRLTVT.

The J gene is TRBJ2-7, the V gene TRBV5-1; tentatively, D is TRBD1 or TRBD2 (7 bases each). This CDR3 is 12 amino acids long. The V end lost 5 bases, the J end lost 6 bases, and 12 bases lay between the germline ends. Germline V CDR1 and CDR2: SGHRS, YFSETQ. The CDR3 sequence is CASRGGGREQYF. CDR3 DNA: TGCGCCAGCAGGGGAGGGGGCCGCGAGCAGTACTTC. The full variable domain, its missing parts supplied by reference TRBV5-1 and TRBJ2-7, is KAGVTQTPRYLIKTRGQQVTLSCSPISGHRSVSWYQQTPGQGLQFLFEYFSETQRNKGNFPGRFSGRQFSNSRSEMNVSTLELGDSALYLCASRGGGREQYFGPGTRLTVT.

The rearrangement uses TRBV28 and TRBJ1-1, with a tentative D call TRBD1 (6 bases). The CDR3 is 19 amino acids. Trimming removed 3 bases at V and 2 bases at J, with 25 bases between. CDR1 is MDHEN, CDR2 SYDVKM, per germline. CDR3 sequence: CASSFPNPQGLNLNTEAFF. In DNA form, the CDR3 reads TGTGCCAGCAGTTTCCCCAACCCACAGGGCCTCAATCTAAACACTGAAGCTTTCTTT.

J is TRBJ2-3 and V is TRBV19, with D perhaps assigned TRBD1 or TRBD2 (6 bases each). The CDR3 runs to 14 residues. V lost 1 base and J lost 2, with 7 bases in between. CDR1 is LNHDA and CDR2 is SQIVND in the germline V gene (reference sequence). The CDR3 DNA reads TGTGCCAGTAGTATAGGGGGGGCCACAGATACGCAGTATTTT. This encodes CASSIGGATDTQYF.

CDR3 DNA: TGTGCCAGCAGCTTAGTGGCCAGATTAAACACTGAAGCTTTCTTT. Translation: CASSLVARLNTEAFF. This chain uses TRBV7-9 with TRBJ1-1; D gene unclear. The CDR3 length is 15 residues. V lost 1 base to trimming and J lost 2 bases, with 11 bases between them. Germline-derived CDR1 and CDR2 are SEHNR and FQNEAQ (reference sequence).

This clone was seen just once. The chain links TRBV2 to TRBJ2-5; the D call may be TRBD1 or TRBD2 (5 bases each). The length of the CDR3 is 14 residues. Trimming stripped 6 bases from V and 2 bases from J, with 13 bases between. CDR1 is SNHLY, CDR2 FYNNEI, per germline. CDR3 loop: CASRPGTEQETQYF. The CDR3 DNA reads as TGTGCCAGCAGACCAGGGACGGAACAAGAGACCCAGTACTTC.

This clone was recorded only once. The J gene is TRBJ1-1, the V gene TRBV6-1; possible D gene TRBD1, 5 bases. Per germline, CDR1 MNHNS and CDR2 SASEGT. V lost 3 bases and J 0 bases, leaving 14 bases between the germline ends. CDR3 length: 16 amino acids. As DNA, the CDR3 is TGTGCCAGCAGTGATAATGCAGGGCGCGTGAACACTGAAGCTTTCTTT. Residues: CASSDNAGRVNTEAFF.